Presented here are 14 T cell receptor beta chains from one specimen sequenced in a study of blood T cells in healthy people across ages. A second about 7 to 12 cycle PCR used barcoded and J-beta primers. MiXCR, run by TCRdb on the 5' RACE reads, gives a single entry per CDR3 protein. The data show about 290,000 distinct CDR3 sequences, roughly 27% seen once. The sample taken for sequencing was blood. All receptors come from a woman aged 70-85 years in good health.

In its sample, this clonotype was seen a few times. The CDR3 nucleotides read TGTGCCAGCAGGGGACGGGGGATGGAATACGAAAAACTGTTTTTT. Its translation: CASRGRGMEYEKLFF. The chain uses TRBV28 and TRBJ1-4; tentatively, D is TRBD1 (5 bases). V was trimmed by 6 bases and J by 8 bases, leaving 19 bases between them. Germline V gene lookup returns CDR1 MDHEN and CDR2 SYDVKM. This CDR3 is built from 15 residues.

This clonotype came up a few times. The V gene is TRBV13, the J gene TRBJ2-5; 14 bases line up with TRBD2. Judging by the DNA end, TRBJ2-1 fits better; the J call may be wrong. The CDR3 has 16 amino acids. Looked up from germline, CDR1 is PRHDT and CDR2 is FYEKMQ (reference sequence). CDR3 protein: CASSLGGLAGVGEQFF. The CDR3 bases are TGTGCCAGCAGCTTAGGGGGACTAGCGGGAGTAGGTGAGCAGTTCTTC.

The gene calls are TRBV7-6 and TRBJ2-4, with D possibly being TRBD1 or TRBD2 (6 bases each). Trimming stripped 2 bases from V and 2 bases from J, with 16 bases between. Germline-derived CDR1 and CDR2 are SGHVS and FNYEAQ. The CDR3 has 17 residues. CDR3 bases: TGTGCCAGCAGCTTATCCGGGGGCGGGTGGTCCAAAAACATTCAGTACTTC. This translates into CASSLSGGGWSKNIQYF.

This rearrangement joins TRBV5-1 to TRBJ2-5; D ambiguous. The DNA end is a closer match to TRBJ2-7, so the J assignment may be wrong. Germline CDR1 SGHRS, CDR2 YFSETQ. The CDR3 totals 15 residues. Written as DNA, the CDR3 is TGCGCCAGCAGCTTGTTCGCGTTGACGAAAAACGAGCAGTACTTC. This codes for CASSLFALTKNEQYF.

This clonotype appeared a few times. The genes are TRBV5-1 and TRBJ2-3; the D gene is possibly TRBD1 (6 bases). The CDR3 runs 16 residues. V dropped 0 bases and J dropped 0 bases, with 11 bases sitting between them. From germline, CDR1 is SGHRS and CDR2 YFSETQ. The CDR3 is CASSLGFGQSTDTQYF. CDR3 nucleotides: TGCGCCAGCAGCTTGGGGTTCGGACAGAGCACAGATACGCAGTATTTT.

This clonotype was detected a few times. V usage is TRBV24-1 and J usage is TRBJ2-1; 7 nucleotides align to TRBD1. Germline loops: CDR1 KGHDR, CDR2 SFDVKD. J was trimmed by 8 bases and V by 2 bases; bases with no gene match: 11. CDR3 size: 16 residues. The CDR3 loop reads CATSDYRGEGRDEQFF. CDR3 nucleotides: TGTGCCACCAGTGATTACAGGGGCGAGGGCCGCGATGAGCAGTTCTTC.

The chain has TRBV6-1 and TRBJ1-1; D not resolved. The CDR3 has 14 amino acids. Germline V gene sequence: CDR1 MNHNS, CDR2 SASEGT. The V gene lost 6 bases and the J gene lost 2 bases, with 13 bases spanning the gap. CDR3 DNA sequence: TGTGCCAGCAGACCAAGGACGGGAAACACTGAAGCTTTCTTT. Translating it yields CASRPRTGNTEAFF.

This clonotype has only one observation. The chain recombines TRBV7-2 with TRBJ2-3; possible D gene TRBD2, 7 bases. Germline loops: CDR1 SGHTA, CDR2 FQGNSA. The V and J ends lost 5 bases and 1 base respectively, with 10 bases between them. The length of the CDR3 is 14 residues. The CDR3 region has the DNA TGTGCCAGCAGCAAGGGGGGGGGCACAGATACGCAGTATTTT. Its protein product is CASSKGGGTDTQYF.

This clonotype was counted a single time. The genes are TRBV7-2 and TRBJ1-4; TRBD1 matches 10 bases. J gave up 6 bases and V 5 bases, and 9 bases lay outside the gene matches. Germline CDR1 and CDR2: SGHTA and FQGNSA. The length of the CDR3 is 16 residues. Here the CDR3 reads CASSHLSGTGDEKLFF. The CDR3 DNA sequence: TGTGCCAGCAGCCATCTGTCCGGGACAGGGGATGAAAAACTGTTTTTT.

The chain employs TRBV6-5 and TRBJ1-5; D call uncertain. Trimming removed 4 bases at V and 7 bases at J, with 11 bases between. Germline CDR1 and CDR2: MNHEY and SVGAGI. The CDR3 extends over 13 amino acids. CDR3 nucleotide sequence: TGTGCCAGCAGTTTGAATGGGAAGCAGCCCCAGCATTTT. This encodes CASSLNGKQPQHF.

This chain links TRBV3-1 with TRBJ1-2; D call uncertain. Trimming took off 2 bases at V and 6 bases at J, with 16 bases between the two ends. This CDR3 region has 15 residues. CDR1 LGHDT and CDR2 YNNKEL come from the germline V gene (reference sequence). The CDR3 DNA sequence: TGTGCCAGCAGCCAATCGACGGGCCTGGGCCATGGCTACACCTTC. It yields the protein CASSQSTGLGHGYTF.

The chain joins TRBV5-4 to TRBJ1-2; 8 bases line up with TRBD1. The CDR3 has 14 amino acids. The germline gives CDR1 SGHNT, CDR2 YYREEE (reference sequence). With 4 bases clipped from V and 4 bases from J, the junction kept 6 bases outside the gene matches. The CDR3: CASSEQGAGYGYTF. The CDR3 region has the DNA TGTGCCAGCAGCGAGCAGGGGGCGGGCTATGGCTACACCTTC.

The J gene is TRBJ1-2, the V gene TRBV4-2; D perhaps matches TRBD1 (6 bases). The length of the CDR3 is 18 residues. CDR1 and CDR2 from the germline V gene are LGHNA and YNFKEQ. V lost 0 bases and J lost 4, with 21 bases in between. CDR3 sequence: CASSQDSGGQPGVYGYTF. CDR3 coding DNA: TGTGCCAGCAGCCAAGATTCCGGTGGACAGCCGGGTGTCTATGGCTACACCTTC.

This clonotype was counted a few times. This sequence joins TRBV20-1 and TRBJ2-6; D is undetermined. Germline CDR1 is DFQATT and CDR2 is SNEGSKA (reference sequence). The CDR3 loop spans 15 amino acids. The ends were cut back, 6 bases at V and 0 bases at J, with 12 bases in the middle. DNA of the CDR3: TGCAGTGCGACCCTATCCGGCTCTGGGGCCAACGTCCTGACTTTC. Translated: CSATLSGSGANVLTF.